This T cell receptor (beta chain) was recovered during a study of Tregs in tolerant kidney transplant recipients. Clones were read by immunoSEQ multiplex PCR, and TCRdb kept only the in-frame ones, dropping some. The profile shows tens of thousands of clones, 95% to 98% of them singletons. J gave up 4 bases and V 1 base, and 4 bases lay outside the gene matches. From germline, CDR1 is SGHTA and CDR2 FQGNSA. The CDR3 consists of 15 residues. This clone was observed once. This sample comprised CD4+ T cells from blood, obtained before the transplant. This receptor was obtained from a human donor who received a combined kidney and bone marrow transplant. This rearrangement joins TRBV7-2 to TRBJ1-2, with 9 bases identical to TRBD1. This chain's CDR3 is CASSLGGDRVYGYTF. DNA of the CDR3: TGTGCCAGCAGCTTAGGCGGGGACAGGGTCTATGGCTACACCTTC.